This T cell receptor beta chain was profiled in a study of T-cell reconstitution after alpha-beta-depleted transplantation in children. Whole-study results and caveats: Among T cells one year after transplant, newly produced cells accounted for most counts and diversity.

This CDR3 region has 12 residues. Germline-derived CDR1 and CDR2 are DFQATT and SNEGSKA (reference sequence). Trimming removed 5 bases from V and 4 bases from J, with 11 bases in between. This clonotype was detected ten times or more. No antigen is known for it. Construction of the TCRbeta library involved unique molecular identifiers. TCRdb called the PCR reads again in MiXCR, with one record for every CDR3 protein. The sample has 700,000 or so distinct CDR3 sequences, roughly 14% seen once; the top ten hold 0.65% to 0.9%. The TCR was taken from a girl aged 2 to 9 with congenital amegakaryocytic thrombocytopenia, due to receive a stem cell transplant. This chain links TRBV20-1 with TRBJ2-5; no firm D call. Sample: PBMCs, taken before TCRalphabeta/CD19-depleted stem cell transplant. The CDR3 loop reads CSARGETETQYF. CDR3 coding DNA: TGCAGTGCTCGTGGGGAAACAGAGACCCAGTACTTC.